The rows below give T cell receptor beta chains drawn from one sample of a study of spatial heterogeneity in lung cancer. Each CDR3 protein is one row after TCRdb ran MiXCR on the 5' RACE reads. Among more than 2,500 distinct CDR3 sequences listed, around 8% were seen once. This specimen was normal lung tissue next to the tumor, taken at surgery. The receptors stem from a male donor with early-stage non-small cell lung cancer. Both conserved end residues are part of each CDR3. Each record gives: V gene, D gene, clone size, J gene, CDR3 protein, CDR3 DNA. A D gene is named only where the DNA matches it firmly. Clone size is not always given. Where it is, it says once, few, many or a class for expanded clones.

v_call: TRBV5-4; d_call: TRBD2; clone_size: medium-sized; j_call: TRBJ2-5; cdr3_aa: CASSLALAGETQYF; cdr3_nt: TGTGCCAGCAGCTTGGCCCTAGCGGGGGAGACCCAGTACTTC
v_call: TRBV11-2; d_call: TRBD1; clone_size: medium-sized; j_call: TRBJ2-5; cdr3_aa: CASSLVTGEETQYF; cdr3_nt: TGTGCCAGCAGCTTAGTGACAGGGGAGGAGACCCAGTACTTC
v_call: TRBV2; d_call: TRBD2; clone_size: medium-sized; j_call: TRBJ2-5; cdr3_aa: CASSEAGGGETQYF; cdr3_nt: TGTGCCAGCAGTGAGGCGGGGGGAGGAGAGACCCAGTACTTC
v_call: TRBV27; d_call: .; clone_size: medium-sized; j_call: TRBJ2-5; cdr3_aa: CASSKLGNQETQYF; cdr3_nt: TGTGCCAGCAGCAAACTTGGCAATCAAGAGACCCAGTACTTC
v_call: TRBV30; d_call: .; clone_size: medium-sized; j_call: TRBJ1-1; cdr3_aa: CAWRTQGERAFF; cdr3_nt: TGTGCCTGGAGAACCCAAGGGGAGAGAGCTTTCTTT
v_call: TRBV27; d_call: TRBD1; clone_size: medium-sized; j_call: TRBJ1-5; cdr3_aa: CASRGTANQPQHF; cdr3_nt: TGTGCCAGCAGAGGGACAGCTAATCAGCCCCAGCATTTT
v_call: TRBV5-1; d_call: .; clone_size: large; j_call: TRBJ2-3; cdr3_aa: CASSFAGGDTQYF; cdr3_nt: TGCGCCAGCAGCTTCGCAGGGGGGGATACGCAGTATTTT
v_call: TRBV12-3/TRBV12-4; d_call: TRBD1; clone_size: medium-sized; j_call: TRBJ1-5; cdr3_aa: CASSSTRQGAGQPQHF; cdr3_nt: TGTGCCAGCAGCTCCACCCGACAGGGGGCAGGTCAGCCCCAGCATTTT
v_call: TRBV28; d_call: .; clone_size: .; j_call: TRBJ2-3; cdr3_aa: CASSFLLGTDTQYF; cdr3_nt: TGTGCCAGCAGTTTCCTTTTGGGTACAGATACGCAGTATTTT
v_call: TRBV11-2; d_call: .; clone_size: medium-sized; j_call: TRBJ2-1; cdr3_aa: CASSLVPSDNNEQFF; cdr3_nt: TGTGCCAGCAGCTTAGTTCCTAGCGACAACAATGAGCAGTTCTTC
v_call: TRBV10-2; d_call: TRBD1; clone_size: medium-sized; j_call: TRBJ2-2; cdr3_aa: CASNGQGADTGELFF; cdr3_nt: TGCGCCAGCAATGGACAGGGGGCGGACACCGGGGAGCTGTTTTTT